This T cell receptor (beta chain) was captured in a study of graft-versus-host responses after intestinal transplantation. Study-level background: Multivisceral, liver-intestinal, or isolated intestinal transplants were received by the recipients.

The data were produced by immunoSEQ multiplex PCR, yet TCRdb's version contains in-frame clones alone and is incomplete. The repertoire holds about 93,000 clones, approximately 92% seen once, with 0.4% to 0.6% in the top ten. The sample holds one count of this clone. Its antigen is as yet unknown. Trimming left V 6 bases short and J 3 bases short, with 18 bases between. Germline V gene data show CDR1 as MNHEY and CDR2 as SMNVEV (reference sequence). This CDR3 comprises 17 residues. General observations from the study: Analysis identified GvH clones in recipient marrow, with some appearing first in ileum or blood. HvG clone declines early post-transplant were associated with peak circulating GvH levels.

This specimen was unstimulated CD8+ T cells sorted from spleen or lymph node cells, taken before intestinal transplant. This chain uses TRBV27 with TRBJ1-6, with a weak D call TRBD1 (6 bases). The sequence derives from a human donor who received an intestinal transplant. DNA for the CDR3: TGTGCCAGCAGACACTCCCGGGGGGGCTACTATAATTCACCCCTCCACTTT. As protein: CASRHSRGGYYNSPLHF.